This T cell receptor beta chain was identified during a study of blood T cell repertoires in COVID-19. Looking at the study overall: Both acute and convalescent COVID-19 samples were obtained from the United States, Italy and Spain.

The germline V and J ends were trimmed by 7 bases and 0 bases, with 9 bases remaining between them. CDR3 size: 14 residues. Germline lookup yields CDR1 MNHNY and CDR2 SVGAGI (reference sequence). Original analysis: By means of reference gene primer amplification, nucleated cell counts were estimated. TCRdb's copy holds only in-frame clones and misses some; the assay was immunoSEQ multiplex PCR. The V and J calls and clone size are taken from that table; D and trimming were inferred from the DNA. The repertoire holds under 80,000 clones, 70% to 90% seen once, with more than 15% in the top ten. This clonotype was sampled from a man older than 75 in a cohort sampled during active COVID-19. Specimen: peripheral blood. The chain uses TRBV6-6 and TRBJ2-2, with D perhaps TRBD2 (7 bases). The CDR3 DNA reads as TGTGCCAGCAAGGGGGGGGCGAACACCGGGGAGCTGTTTTTT. Its translation is CASKGGANTGELFF.